This T cell receptor beta chain was sequenced in a study of T cells in Graves' hyperthyroidism and ophthalmopathy. Amplification targeted TCR beta CDR3 regions from RNA transcripts. A first-round RT-PCR of the TCR CDR3 used the HTBI primer set. TCRdb called the multiplex PCR reads again in MiXCR, with one record for every CDR3 protein. The table records 450,000 to 650,000 distinct CDR3 sequences, roughly 20% of them present only once. Trimming removed 0 bases from V and 8 bases from J; junction bases left unmatched: 7. The CDR3 runs 14 residues. Germline CDR1 and CDR2: DFQATT and SNEGSKA (reference sequence).

The chain employs TRBV20-1 and TRBJ1-2; 9 bases line up with TRBD1. The source is a man aged 18 to 30 with Graves' hyperthyroidism. The sample taken for sequencing was blood. The CDR3 coding sequence is TGCAGTGCTAGAGATCGACAGGGGGAGGAGGGCTACACCTTC. It specifies CSARDRQGEEGYTF.